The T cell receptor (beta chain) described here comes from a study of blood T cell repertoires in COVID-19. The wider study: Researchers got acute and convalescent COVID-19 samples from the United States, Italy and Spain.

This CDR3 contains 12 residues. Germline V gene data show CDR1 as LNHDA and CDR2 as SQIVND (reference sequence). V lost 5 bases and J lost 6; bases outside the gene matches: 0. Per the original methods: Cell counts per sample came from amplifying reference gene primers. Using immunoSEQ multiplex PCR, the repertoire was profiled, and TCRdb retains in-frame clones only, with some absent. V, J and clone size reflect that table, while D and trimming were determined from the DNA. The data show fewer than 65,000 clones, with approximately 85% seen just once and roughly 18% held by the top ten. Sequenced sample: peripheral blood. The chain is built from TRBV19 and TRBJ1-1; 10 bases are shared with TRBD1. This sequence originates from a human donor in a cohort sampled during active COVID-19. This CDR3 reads CASSDRGPEAFF. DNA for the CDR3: TGTGCCAGTAGTGACAGGGGGCCTGAAGCTTTCTTT.